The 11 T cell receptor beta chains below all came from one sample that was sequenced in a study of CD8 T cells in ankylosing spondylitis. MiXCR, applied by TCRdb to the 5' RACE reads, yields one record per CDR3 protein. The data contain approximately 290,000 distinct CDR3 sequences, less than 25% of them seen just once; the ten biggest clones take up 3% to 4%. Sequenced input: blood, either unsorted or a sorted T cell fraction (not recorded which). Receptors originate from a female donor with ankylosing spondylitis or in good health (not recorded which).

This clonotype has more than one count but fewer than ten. The CDR3 here is CASSLFGDEQFF. The CDR3 coding sequence is TGTGCCAGCAGCTTATTCGGAGATGAGCAGTTCTTC. The chain links TRBV7-2 to TRBJ2-1; no definite D call. The CDR3 is 12 amino acids. Looked up from germline, CDR1 is SGHTA and CDR2 is FQGNSA. Trimming removed 2 bases from V and 8 bases from J, with 7 bases in between.

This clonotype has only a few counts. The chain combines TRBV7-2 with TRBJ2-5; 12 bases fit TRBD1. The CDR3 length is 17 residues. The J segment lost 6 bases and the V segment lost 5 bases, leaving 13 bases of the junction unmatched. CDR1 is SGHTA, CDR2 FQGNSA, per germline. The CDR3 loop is CASSRPGTGGLIKTQYF. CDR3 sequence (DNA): TGTGCCAGCAGCCGTCCCGGGACAGGGGGCTTGATTAAGACCCAGTACTTC. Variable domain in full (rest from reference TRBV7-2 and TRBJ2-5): GAGVSQSPSNKVTEKGKDVELRCDPISGHTALYWYRQSLGQGLEFLIYFQGNSAPDKSGLPSDRFSAERTGGSVSTLTIQRTQQEDSAVYLCASSRPGTGGLIKTQYFGPGTRLLVL.

DNA of the CDR3: TGTGCCAGCAAACCTGACAGGGTTTACCACGAGCAGTACTTC. Its translation is CASKPDRVYHEQYF. V and J are TRBV7-2 and TRBJ2-7, with 7 bases lining up with TRBD1. The V and J ends lost 7 bases and 5 bases, in that order; junction bases with no gene match: 11. Germline CDR1 and CDR2: SGHTA and FQGNSA. The length of the CDR3 is 14 residues.

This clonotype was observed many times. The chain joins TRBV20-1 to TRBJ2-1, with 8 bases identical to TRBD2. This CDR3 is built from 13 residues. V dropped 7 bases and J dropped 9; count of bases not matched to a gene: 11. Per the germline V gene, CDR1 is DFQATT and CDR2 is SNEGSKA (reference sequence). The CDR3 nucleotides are TGCAGTGAAACGGGAGGGCCAGGTAGTGAGCAGTTCTTC. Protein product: CSETGGPGSEQFF.

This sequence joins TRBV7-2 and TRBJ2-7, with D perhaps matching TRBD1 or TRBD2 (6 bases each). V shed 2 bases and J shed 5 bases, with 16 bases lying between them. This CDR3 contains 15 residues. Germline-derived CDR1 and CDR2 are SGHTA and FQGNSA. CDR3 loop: CASSLKTGRSNEQYF. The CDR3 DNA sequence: TGTGCCAGCAGCTTAAAAACAGGGAGGTCCAACGAGCAGTACTTC.

CDR3 sequence (DNA): TGTGCCAGCAGTTATCGACGGCACTATGGCTACACCTTC. This codes for CASSYRRHYGYTF. The chain is built from TRBV6-5 and TRBJ1-2; D not certain. Per germline, CDR1 MNHEY and CDR2 SVGAGI. The V gene lost 3 bases and the J gene lost 3 bases, with 8 bases spanning the gap. This CDR3 spans 13 amino acids.

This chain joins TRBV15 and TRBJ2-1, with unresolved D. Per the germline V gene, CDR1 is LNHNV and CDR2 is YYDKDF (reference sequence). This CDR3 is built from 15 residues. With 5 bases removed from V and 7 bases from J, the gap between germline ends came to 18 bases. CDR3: CATSLRVRLANEQFF. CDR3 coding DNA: TGTGCCACCAGCCTCCGGGTCAGATTGGCGAATGAGCAGTTCTTC.

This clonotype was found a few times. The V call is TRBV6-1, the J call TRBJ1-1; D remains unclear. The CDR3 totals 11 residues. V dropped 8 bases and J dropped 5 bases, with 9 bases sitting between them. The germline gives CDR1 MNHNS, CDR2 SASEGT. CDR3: CASYPLTEAFF. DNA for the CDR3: TGTGCCAGCTACCCCCTAACTGAAGCTTTCTTT.

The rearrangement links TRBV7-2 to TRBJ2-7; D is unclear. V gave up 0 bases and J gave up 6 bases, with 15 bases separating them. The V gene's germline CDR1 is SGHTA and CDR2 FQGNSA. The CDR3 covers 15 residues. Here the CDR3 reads CASSLAWASESEQYF. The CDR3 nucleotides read TGTGCCAGCAGCTTAGCCTGGGCCTCGGAGAGCGAGCAGTACTTC.

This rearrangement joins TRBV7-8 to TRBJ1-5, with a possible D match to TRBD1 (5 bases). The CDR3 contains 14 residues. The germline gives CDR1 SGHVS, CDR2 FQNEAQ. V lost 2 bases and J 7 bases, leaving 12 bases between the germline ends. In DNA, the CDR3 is TGTGCCAGCAGCTTATGGGGGGTGCAACAGCCCCAGCATTTT. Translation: CASSLWGVQQPQHF.

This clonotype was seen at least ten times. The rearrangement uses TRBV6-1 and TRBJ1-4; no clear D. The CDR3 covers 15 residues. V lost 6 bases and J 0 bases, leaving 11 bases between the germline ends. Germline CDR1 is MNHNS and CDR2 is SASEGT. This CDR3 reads CASRSWASTNEKLFF. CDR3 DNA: TGTGCCAGCAGGTCTTGGGCGTCAACTAATGAAAAACTGTTTTTT.